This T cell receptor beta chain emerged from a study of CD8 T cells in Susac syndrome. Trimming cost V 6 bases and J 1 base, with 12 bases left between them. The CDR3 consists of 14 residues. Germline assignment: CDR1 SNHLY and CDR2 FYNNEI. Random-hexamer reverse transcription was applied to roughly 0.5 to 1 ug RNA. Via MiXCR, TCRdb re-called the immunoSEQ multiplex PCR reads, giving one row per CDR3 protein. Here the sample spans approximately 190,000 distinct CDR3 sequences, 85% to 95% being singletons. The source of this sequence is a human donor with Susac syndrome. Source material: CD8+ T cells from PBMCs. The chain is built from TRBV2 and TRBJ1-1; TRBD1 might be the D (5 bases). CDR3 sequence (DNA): TGTGCCAGCAGGTTAGGGGCGACGAACACTGAAGCTTTCTTT. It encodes CASRLGATNTEAFF.